This TCR beta chain was obtained from a study of T cell changes during pregnancy in multiple sclerosis. Repertoires were generated with immunoSEQ multiplex PCR, while TCRdb's copy carries only in-frame clones and drops some. The table shows roughly 80,000 clones, with around 93% occurring only once. The CDR3 is made up of 15 amino acids. CDR1 is LNHDA and CDR2 is SQIVND in the germline V gene (reference sequence). The V and J ends lost 6 bases and 5 bases respectively, with 19 bases between them. This TCR was recovered from a female donor with multiple sclerosis, enrolled in a pregnancy study. This specimen consisted of peripheral blood, obtained in the first trimester of pregnancy. The chain uses TRBV19 and TRBJ1-1, with D possibly matching TRBD1 (5 bases). CDR3 nucleotide sequence: TGTGCCAGTAGGCCACCCGACAGACAATGGACTGAAGCTTTCTTT. Protein: CASRPPDRQWTEAFF.